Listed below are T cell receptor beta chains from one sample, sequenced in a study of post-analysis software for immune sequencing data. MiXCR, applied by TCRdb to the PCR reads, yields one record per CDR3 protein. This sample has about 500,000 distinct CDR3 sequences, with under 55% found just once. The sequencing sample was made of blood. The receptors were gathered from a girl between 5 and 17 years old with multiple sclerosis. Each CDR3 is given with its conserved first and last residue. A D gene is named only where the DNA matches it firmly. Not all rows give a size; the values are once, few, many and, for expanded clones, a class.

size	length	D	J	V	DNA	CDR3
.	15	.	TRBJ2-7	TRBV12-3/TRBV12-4	TGTGCCAGCAGTTTAGTGGGCGGGAATATCGACGAGCAGTACTTC	CASSLVGGNIDEQYF
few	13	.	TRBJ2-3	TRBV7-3	TGTGCCAGCAGCCCCCAGGGGTCAGATACGCAGTATTTT	CASSPQGSDTQYF
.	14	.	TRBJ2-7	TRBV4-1	TGCGCCAGCAGCCGGGGATGGGGCTCTGACGAGCAGTACTTC	CASSRGWGSDEQYF
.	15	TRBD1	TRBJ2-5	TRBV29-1	TGCAGCGCCTCGACAGGGGGTGACCTTCAAGAGACCCAGTACTTC	CSASTGGDLQETQYF
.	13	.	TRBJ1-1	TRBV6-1	TGTGCCAGCAGGGACGTCTCGAACACTGAAGCTTTCTTT	CASRDVSNTEAFF
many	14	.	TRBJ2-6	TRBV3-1	TGTGCCAGCAGCCAGAGCTCTGGGGCCAACGTCCTGACTTTC	CASSQSSGANVLTF
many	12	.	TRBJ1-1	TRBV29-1	TGCAGCGTTGTGAGGTCGGGCACTGAAGCTTTCTTT	CSVVRSGTEAFF
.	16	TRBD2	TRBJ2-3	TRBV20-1	TGCAGTGCTAGAGACGGGGAGCGGGAGAGCACAGATACGCAGTATTTT	CSARDGERESTDTQYF
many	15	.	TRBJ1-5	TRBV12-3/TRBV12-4	TGTGCCAGCAGTTTAACTTTCAGCGGCAATCAGCCCCAGCATTTT	CASSLTFSGNQPQHF
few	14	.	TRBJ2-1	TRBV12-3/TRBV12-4	TGTGCCAGCAACCCAGGGGGGCAGTACAATGAGCAGTTCTTC	CASNPGGQYNEQFF
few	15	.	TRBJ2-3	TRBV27	TGTGCCAGCAGCGACCGGGATAGGGACTCAGATACGCAGTATTTT	CASSDRDRDSDTQYF
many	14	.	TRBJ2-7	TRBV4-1	TGCGCCAGCAGCCAAGCTAGGGCCTACTACGAGCAGTACTTC	CASSQARAYYEQYF
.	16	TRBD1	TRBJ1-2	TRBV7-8	TGTGCCAGCAGCAACAGGCATCCGACAGGGCGGTATGGCTACACCTTC	CASSNRHPTGRYGYTF
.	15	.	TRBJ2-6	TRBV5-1	TGCGCCAGCAGCTTGATGGGATACGGGGCCAACGTCCTGACTTTC	CASSLMGYGANVLTF
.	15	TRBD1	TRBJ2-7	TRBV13	TGTGCCAGCAGCTTATACGCAGGGGGATGTGGAGAGCAGTACTTC	CASSLYAGGCGEQYF
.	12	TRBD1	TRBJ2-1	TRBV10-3	TGTACCATCAGTGCACAGGGGGATGAGCAGTTCTTC	CTISAQGDEQFF
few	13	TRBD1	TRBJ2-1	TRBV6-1	TGTGCCAGCAGTGAGGACAGGGGCAATGAGCAGTTCTTC	CASSEDRGNEQFF
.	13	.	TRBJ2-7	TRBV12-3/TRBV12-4	TGTGCCAGCAGTTTGAATACGCGGTACGAGCAGTACTTC	CASSLNTRYEQYF
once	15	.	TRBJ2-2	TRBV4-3	TGCGCCAGCGGTCCGGGAGAACTAACCACCGGGGAGCTGTTTTTT	CASGPGELTTGELFF
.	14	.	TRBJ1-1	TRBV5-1	TGCGCCAGCAGCTTGAGTGGCAGATACACTGAAGCTTTCTTT	CASSLSGRYTEAFF
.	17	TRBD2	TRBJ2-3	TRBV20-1	TGCAGTGCGCAGACTAGCGGGGCCCCCGGGACCACAGATACGCAGTATTTT	CSAQTSGAPGTTDTQYF
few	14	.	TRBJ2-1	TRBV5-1	TGCGCCAGCAGCTCAGGGCCCAGATCGGATGAGCAGTTCTTC	CASSSGPRSDEQFF
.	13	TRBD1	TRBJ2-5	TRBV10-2	TGCGCCAGCAGCCGGGGACAGCGGGAGACCCAGTACTTC	CASSRGQRETQYF
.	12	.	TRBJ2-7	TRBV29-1	TGCGGCGCCAGGGGGGCAACCTACGAGCAGTACTTC	CGARGATYEQYF
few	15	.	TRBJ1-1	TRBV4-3	TGCGCCAGCAGCCAAGATATGGGGCGCGACACTGAAGCTTTCTTT	CASSQDMGRDTEAFF
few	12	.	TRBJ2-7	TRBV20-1	TGCAGTGCTAGCCCCCGTGGCGACGAGCAGTACTTC	CSASPRGDEQYF
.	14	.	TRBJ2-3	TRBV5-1	TGCGCCAGCAGCTTGGGCGAGGGCGCAGATACGCAGTATTTT	CASSLGEGADTQYF
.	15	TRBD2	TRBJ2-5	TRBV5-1	TGCGCCAGCAGCCTGGGACTAGCAGAGAGAGAGACCCAGTACTTC	CASSLGLAERETQYF
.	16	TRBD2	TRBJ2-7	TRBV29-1	TGCAGCGTTCGAATTAGCGGGGATAATCTCCTAGGCGAGCAGTACTTC	CSVRISGDNLLGEQYF
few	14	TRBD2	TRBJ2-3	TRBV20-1	TGCAGCGCACCCAGCGGGATAAGGCCAGATACGCAGTATTTT	CSAPSGIRPDTQYF
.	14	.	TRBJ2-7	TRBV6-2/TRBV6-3	TGTGCCAGCAGAGCCGACAGTTACTTCTACGAGCAGTACTTC	CASRADSYFYEQYF
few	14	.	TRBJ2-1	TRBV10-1	TGCGCCAGCAGTGACTCCATAATAGGGGGGAGCCCGTTCTTC	CASSDSIIGGSPFF
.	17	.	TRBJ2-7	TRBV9	TGTGCCAGCAGCGTAGGCTTTTTCACTAGCCCTTCCTACGAGCAGTACTTC	CASSVGFFTSPSYEQYF
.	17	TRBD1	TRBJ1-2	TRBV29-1	TGCAGCGTTGACTTGTGGGACAGGGGGGAAGCTAACTATGGCTACACCTTC	CSVDLWDRGEANYGYTF
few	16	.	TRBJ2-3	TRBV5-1	TGCGCCAGCAGCTTGACGGCGGGATATGGGACAGATACGCAGTATTTT	CASSLTAGYGTDTQYF
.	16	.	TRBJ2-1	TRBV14	TGTGCCAGCAGCCCCCTCTGGGACGCAGTGTACAATGAGCAGTTCTTC	CASSPLWDAVYNEQFF
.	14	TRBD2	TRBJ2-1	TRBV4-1	TGCGCCAGCAGCCAAGAACTAGCGGACAATGAGCAGTTCTTC	CASSQELADNEQFF
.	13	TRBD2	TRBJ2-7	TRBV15	TGTGCCACCAGCCCGGGGGGGGTGAACGAGCAGTACTTC	CATSPGGVNEQYF
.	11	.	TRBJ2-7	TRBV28	TGTGCCAGCAGTCCGAACCACGAGCAGTACTTC	CASSPNHEQYF
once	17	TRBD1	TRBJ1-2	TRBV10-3	TGTGCCATCAGTGAGCGTCCGGGACAGGGAACTAACTATGGCTACACCTTC	CAISERPGQGTNYGYTF
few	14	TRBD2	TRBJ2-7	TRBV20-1	TGCAGTGCTGAACCGGGACTACTTATCTGGGAGCAGTACTTC	CSAEPGLLIWEQYF
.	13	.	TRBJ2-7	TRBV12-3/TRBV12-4	TGTGCCAGCAGTTTAGGGGTGGGGGAAGAGCAGTACTTC	CASSLGVGEEQYF
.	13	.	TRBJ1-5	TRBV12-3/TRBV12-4	TGTGCCAGCAGTCCATGGGAGAATCAGCCCCAGCATTTT	CASSPWENQPQHF
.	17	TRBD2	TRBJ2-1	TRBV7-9	TGTGCCAGCAGACAAGGGACCACTAGCGGGAGCTACGATGAGCAGTTCTTC	CASRQGTTSGSYDEQFF
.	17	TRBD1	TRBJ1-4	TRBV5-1	TGCGCCAGCAGCCTAGGGACAGGGGCTGGGGAAAATGAAAAACTGTTTTTT	CASSLGTGAGENEKLFF
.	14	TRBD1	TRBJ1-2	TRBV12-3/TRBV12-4	TGTGCCAGCAGTTTAGGGGACAGGGCGGATGGCTACACCTTC	CASSLGDRADGYTF
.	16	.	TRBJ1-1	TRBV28	TGTGCCAGCAGCCCCGATTTTAGAACTTTGAACACTGAAGCTTTCTTT	CASSPDFRTLNTEAFF
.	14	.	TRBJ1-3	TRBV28	TGTGCCAGCAGCCCGGACATCCCTGGAAACACCATATATTTT	CASSPDIPGNTIYF
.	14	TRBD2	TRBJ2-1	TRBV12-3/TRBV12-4	TGTGCCAGCAGTTTATTGGCGGGAGTCAATGAGCAGTTCTTC	CASSLLAGVNEQFF
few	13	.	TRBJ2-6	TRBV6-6	TGTGCCAGTTTAGGATCTGGGGCCAACGTCCTGACTTTC	CASLGSGANVLTF
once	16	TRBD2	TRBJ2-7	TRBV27	TGTGCCAGCAGTTTATTCTCTACTAGCGGGAAGCGCGAGCAGTACTTC	CASSLFSTSGKREQYF
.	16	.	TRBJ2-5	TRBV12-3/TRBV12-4	TGTGCCAGCAGTTGGTGGGAGAATCACGTCCAAGAGACCCAGTACTTC	CASSWWENHVQETQYF
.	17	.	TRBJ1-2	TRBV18	TGTGCCAGCTCACCGAAAAAGGACAGAGGGTCCAACTATGGCTACACCTTC	CASSPKKDRGSNYGYTF
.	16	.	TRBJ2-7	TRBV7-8	TGTGCCAGCAGCTTCGATCGGAGGCAGGTGGGCTACGAGCAGTACTTC	CASSFDRRQVGYEQYF
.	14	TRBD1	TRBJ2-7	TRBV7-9	TGTGCCAGCAGCCTACGACAGGGGGCGAGAGAGCAGTACTTC	CASSLRQGAREQYF
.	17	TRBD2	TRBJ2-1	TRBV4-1	TGCGCCAGCAGCCCCATAGGGGGACTAGCGGGAGGTAATGAGCAGTTCTTC	CASSPIGGLAGGNEQFF
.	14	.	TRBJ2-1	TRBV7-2	TGTGCCAGCAGCTTACCACCGCAGGCACCTTCGCTGTTCTTC	CASSLPPQAPSLFF
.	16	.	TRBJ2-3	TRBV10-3	TGTGCCATCAGTGAGTCGTTAAAGGGGAACACAGATACGCAGTATTTT	CAISESLKGNTDTQYF
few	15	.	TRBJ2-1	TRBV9	TGTGCCAGCAGCGTAGGTGGCGGAACATACAATGAGCAGTTCTTC	CASSVGGGTYNEQFF
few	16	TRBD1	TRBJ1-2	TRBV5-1	TGCGCCAGCAGTAGCGGCCGGGACAGGGTGTCCTATGGCTACACCTTC	CASSSGRDRVSYGYTF